This entry features one T cell receptor beta chain sequence. Its binding antigen is unknown. Base qualities are not at hand, and no much larger clone is one base apart. Library preparation employed the immunoSEQ multiplex PCR assay. Held by TCRdb, this immuneACCESS table contains in-frame sequences only and omits some clones. Under half of the omission traces to an unresolved V gene where checked; the cause of the rest is unknown. In this sample the table shows 100,000 to 150,000 clones, around nine tenths of which occur a single time. Of the sample, about 10% falls within the top ten clones. For every enrolled patient, mismatch repair deficiency was confirmed by either polymerase chain reaction or immunohistochemistry. A few patients who responded to pembrolizumab therapy underwent TCR sequencing. In the phase II trial, pembrolizumab PD-1 blockade was tested prospectively in advanced mismatch repair-deficient cancers, no matter which tissue of origin the cancers came from. Serial peripheral blood T cell samples were collected before and at multiple times after starting PD-1 blockade. Blood sampling times were expressed in weeks after the first pembrolizumab dose.

The entry originates in a study of PD-1 blockade in mismatch repair-deficient tumors (dated 2017 in TCRdb). Background for the entire study: Between September 2013 and 2016, the trial enrolled approximately 90 consecutive patients with approximately 12 types of mismatch repair-deficient cancer, all of whom had received prior treatment and were progressing. Tumor-associated T cell clones were tracked in the peripheral blood of patients responding to PD-1 blockade by deep sequencing of TCR CDR3 regions.

Per the germline V gene, MNHEY is the CDR1 and SVGAGI is the CDR2. The CDR3 runs 13 residues from the cysteine to the phenylalanine. Only the CDR3 portion is preserved as DNA: 39 bases, with reading frame beginning at the first base. Deletion took 4 bases off V and 0 bases off J, with a span of 7 bases between the germline ends. Points the paper makes about the study in general: Tumor-resident clones, often undetectable in blood before treatment, expanded rapidly after pembrolizumab and then contracted, generally before radiologic responses.

Material: peripheral blood, obtained just over 70 weeks after starting pembrolizumab. The V gene is TRBV6-5 and the J gene is TRBJ2-7; the D gene is unclear. This sequence originates from an adult with mismatch repair-deficient cancer. The DNA sequence is given as TGTGCCAGCAGTTCCCGGGTCTCCTACGAGCAGTACTTC. It translates as CASSSRVSYEQYF.